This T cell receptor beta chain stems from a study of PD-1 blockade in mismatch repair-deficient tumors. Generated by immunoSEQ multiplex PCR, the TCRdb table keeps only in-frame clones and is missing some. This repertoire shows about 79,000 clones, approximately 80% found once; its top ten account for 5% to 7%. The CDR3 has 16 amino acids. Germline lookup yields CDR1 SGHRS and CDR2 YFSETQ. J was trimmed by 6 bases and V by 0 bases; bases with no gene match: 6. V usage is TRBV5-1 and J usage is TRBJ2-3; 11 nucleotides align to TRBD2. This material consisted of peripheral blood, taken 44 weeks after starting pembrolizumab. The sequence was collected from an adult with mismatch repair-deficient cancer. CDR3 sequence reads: CASSLEGLAGSDTQYF. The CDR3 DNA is TGCGCCAGCAGCTTGGAAGGACTAGCGGGCTCGGATACGCAGTATTTT.